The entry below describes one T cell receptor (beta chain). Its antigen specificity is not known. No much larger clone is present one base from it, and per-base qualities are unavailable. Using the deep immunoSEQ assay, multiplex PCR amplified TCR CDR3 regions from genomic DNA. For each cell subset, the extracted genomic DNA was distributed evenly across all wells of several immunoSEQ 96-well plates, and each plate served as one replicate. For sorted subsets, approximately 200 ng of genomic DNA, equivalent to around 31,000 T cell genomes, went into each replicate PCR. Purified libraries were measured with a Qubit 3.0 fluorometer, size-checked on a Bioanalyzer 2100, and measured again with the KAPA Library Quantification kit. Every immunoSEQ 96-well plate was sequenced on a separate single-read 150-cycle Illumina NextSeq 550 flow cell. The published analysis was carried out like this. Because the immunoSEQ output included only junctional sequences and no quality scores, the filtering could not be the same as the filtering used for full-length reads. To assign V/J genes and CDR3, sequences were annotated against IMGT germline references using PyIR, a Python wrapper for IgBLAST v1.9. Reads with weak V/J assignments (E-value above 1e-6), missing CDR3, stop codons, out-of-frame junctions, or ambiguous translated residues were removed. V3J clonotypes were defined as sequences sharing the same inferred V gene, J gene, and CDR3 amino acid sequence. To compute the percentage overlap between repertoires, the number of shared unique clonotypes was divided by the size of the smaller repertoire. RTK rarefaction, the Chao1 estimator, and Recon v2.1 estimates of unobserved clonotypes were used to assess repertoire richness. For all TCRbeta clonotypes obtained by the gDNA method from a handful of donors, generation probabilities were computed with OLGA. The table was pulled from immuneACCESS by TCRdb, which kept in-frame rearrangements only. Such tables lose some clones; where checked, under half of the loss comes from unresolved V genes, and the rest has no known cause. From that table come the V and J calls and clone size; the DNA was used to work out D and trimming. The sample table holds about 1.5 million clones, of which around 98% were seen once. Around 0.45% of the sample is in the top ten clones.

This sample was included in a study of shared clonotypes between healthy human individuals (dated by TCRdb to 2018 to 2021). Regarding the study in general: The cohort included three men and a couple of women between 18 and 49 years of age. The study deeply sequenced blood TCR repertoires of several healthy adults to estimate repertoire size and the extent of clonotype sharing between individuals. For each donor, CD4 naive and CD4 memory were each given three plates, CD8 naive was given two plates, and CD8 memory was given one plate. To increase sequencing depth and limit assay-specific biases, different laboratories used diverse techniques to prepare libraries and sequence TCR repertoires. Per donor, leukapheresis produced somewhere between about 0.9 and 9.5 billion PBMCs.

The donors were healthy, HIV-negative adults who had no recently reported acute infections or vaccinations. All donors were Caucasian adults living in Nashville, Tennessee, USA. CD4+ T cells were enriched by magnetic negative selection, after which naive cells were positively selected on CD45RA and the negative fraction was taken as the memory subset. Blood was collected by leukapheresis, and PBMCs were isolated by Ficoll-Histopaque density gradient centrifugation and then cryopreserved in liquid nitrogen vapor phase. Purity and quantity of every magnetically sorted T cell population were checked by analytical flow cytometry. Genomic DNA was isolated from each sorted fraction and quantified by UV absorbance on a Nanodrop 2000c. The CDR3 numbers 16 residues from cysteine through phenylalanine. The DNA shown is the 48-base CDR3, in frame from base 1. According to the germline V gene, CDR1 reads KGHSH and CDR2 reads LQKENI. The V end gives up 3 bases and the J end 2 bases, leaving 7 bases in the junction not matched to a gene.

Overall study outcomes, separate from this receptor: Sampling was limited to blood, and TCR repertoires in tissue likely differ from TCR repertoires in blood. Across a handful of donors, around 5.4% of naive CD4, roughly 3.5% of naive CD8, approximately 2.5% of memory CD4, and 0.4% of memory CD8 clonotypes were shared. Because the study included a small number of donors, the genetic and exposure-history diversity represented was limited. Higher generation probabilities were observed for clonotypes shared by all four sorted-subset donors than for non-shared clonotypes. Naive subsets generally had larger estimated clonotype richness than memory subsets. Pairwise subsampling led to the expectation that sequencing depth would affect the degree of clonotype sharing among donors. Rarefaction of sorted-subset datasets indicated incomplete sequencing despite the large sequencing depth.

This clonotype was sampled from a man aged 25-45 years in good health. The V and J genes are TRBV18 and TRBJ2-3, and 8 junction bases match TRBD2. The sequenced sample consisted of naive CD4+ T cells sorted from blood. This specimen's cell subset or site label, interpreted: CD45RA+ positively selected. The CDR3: CASSPGTRTNTDTQYF. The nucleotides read TGTGCCAGCTCACCGGGGACTAGAACAAACACAGATACGCAGTATTTT.